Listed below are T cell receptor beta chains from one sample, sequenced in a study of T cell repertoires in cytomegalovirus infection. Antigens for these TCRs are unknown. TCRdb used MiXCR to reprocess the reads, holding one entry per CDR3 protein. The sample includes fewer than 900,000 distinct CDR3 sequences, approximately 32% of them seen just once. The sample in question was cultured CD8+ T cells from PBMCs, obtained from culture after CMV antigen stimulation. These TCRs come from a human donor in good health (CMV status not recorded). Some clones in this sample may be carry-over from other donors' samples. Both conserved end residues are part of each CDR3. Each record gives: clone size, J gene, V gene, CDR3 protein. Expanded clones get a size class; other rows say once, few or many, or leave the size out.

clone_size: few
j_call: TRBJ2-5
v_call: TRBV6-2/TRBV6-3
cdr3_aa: CASSYRGQGGTQYF

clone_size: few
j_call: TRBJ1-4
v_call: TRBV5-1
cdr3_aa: CASTQTGGVATNEKLFF

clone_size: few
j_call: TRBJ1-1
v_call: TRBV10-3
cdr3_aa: CAIREAGTIGEAFF

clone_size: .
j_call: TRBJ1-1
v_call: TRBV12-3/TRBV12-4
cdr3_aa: CASTASANTEAFF

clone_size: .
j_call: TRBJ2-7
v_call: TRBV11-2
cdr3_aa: CASSSSGGVSSYEQYF

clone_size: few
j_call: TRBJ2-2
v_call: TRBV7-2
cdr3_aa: CASSFMDGNTGELFF

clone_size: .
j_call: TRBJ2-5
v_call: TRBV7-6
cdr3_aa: CASSLVGRYQETQYF

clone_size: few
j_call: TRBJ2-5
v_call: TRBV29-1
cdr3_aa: CSVGFRDNEVETQYF

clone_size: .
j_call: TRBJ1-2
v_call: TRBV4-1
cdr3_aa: CASSQDGGGRNYGYTF

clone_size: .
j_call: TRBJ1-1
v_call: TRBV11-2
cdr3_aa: CASSLWDRGTMSTEAFF

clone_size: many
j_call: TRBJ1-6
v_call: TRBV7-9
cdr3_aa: CASSLKLTGQSSYNSPLHF

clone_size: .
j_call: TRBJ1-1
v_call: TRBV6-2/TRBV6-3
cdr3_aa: CASTLGHDMNTEAFF

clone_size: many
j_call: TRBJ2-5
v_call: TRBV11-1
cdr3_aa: CASSSEAIHPGLQETQYF

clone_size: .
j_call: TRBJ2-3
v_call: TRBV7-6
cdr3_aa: CASSSSAVTDTQYF

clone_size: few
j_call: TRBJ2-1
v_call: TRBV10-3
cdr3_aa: CAITSAGKVDNEQFF

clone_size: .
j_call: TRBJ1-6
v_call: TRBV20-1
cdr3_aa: CSARDLRASGDRGSPLHF

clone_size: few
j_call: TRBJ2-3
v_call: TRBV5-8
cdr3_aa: CASSRPGSGVSTDTQYF

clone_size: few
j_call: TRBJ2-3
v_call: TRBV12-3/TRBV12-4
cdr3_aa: CASSFWSPSTDTQYF

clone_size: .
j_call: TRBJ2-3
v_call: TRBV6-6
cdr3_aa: CASGRGGGTDTQYF

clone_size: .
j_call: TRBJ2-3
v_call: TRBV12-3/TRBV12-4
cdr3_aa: CASSLEAGALDTQYF

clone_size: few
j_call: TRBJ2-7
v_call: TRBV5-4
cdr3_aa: CASSSRQEPPYEQYF

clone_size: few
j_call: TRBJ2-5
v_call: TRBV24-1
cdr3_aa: CATSDPTGQETQYF

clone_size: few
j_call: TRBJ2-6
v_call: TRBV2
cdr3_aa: CASRGEPGANVLTF

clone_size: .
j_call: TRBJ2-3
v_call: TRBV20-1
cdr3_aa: CSARTSDTDTQYF